These 14 T cell receptor beta chains share one sample of origin, sequenced in a study of CD8+ T cells in alopecia areata. In each case, RNA was isolated and then reverse transcribed into cDNA as the sequencing template. Clones were read by immunoSEQ multiplex PCR, and TCRdb kept only the in-frame ones, dropping some. Of roughly 200,000 clones listed, around two fifths are singletons. Specified treatment: oral pan-JAK inhibitor, 5-10 mg twice daily. The sample here was CD4+ T cells sorted from blood, taken around week 37, from a patient treated with tofacitinib. The receptors were sampled from a human donor with alopecia areata.

This clone has only a few counts. The chain links TRBV6-6 to TRBJ1-4; D is undetermined. This CDR3 has 14 amino acids. Germline CDR1 reads MNHNY; CDR2 reads SVGAGI (reference sequence). The germline V and J ends were trimmed by 6 bases and 4 bases, with 12 bases remaining between them. CDR3 sequence reads: CASSPPGLNEKLFF. The CDR3 coding sequence is TGTGCCAGCAGCCCCCCCGGCCTTAATGAAAAACTGTTTTTT.

This clone showed up just a few times. This chain joins TRBV6-1 and TRBJ1-2; D gene ambiguous. Germline V gene data show CDR1 as MNHNS and CDR2 as SASEGT. The CDR3 length is 11 residues. V gave up 6 bases and J gave up 5 bases, with 7 bases separating them. CDR3 protein: CASRALYGYTF. CDR3 sequence (DNA): TGTGCCAGCAGAGCCCTTTATGGCTACACCTTC.

This sequence joins TRBV4-2 and TRBJ2-7; no firm D call. CDR1 and CDR2 from the germline V gene are LGHNA and YNFKEQ. The CDR3 extends over 13 amino acids. V lost 1 base to trimming and J lost 0 bases, with 4 bases between them. CDR3 in amino acids: CASSQGDSYEQYF. DNA for the CDR3: TGTGCCAGCAGCCAAGGGGACTCCTACGAGCAGTACTTC.

The chain links TRBV30 to TRBJ2-3; D gene ambiguous. CDR1 and CDR2 (germline): GTSNPN, SVGIG (reference sequence). CDR3 length equals 11 residues. V was shortened by 2 bases and J by 4 bases, with 4 bases between the two germline ends. CDR3: CAWSRADTQYF. CDR3 nucleotides: TGTGCCTGGAGTAGGGCAGATACGCAGTATTTT. Complete variable domain (other parts from reference TRBV30 and TRBJ2-3): SQTIHQWPATLVQPVGSPLSLECTVEGTSNPNLYWYRQAAGRGLQLLFYSVGIGQISSEVPQNLSASRPQDRQFILSSKKLLLSDSGFYLCAWSRADTQYFGPGTRLTVL.

The chain links TRBV2 to TRBJ2-1; 12 bases map to TRBD2. Trimming removed 6 bases from V and 6 bases from J; junction bases left unmatched: 6. The V gene's germline CDR1 is SNHLY and CDR2 FYNNEI. The CDR3 totals 15 residues. CDR3 DNA: TGTGCCAGCAGAGCCGGGACTAGCGGGCTCAATGAGCAGTTCTTC. It translates to CASRAGTSGLNEQFF.

This rearrangement joins TRBV5-1 to TRBJ2-2, with 7 bases matching TRBD2. This CDR3 has 15 amino acids. Germline V gene data show CDR1 as SGHRS and CDR2 as YFSETQ. Unmatched junction bases numbered 2, after V lost 0 bases and J lost 3 bases. In DNA, the CDR3 is TGCGCCAGCAGCTTGGTCCTAGCGGACACCGGGGAGCTGTTTTTT. It translates to CASSLVLADTGELFF.

This rearrangement joins TRBV15 to TRBJ1-2, with a weak D call TRBD1 (5 bases). Trimming took 0 bases from V and 4 from J, leaving 9 bases between them. Germline-derived CDR1 and CDR2 are LNHNV and YYDKDF (reference sequence). This CDR3 is 14 amino acids long. The DNA for the CDR3 is TGTGCCACCAGCAGAGATCGGGGCGGCTATGGCTACACCTTC. It translates to CATSRDRGGYGYTF.

V gene TRBV4-1 combines with J gene TRBJ2-7, with 9 bases identical to TRBD2. CDR1 MGHRA and CDR2 YSYEKL come from the germline V gene. Germline trimming cut 0 bases from V and 4 bases from J; bases unmatched to any gene: 4. The CDR3 is 15 amino acids. The CDR3, as DNA: TGCGCCAGCAGCCAAGATCTAGCGGGACTGTACGAGCAGTACTTC. Residues: CASSQDLAGLYEQYF.

Only a few counts were recorded for this clone. This rearrangement joins TRBV7-6 to TRBJ1-1; 9 bases agree with TRBD1. CDR1 SGHVS and CDR2 FNYEAQ come from the germline V gene. The J segment lost 4 bases and the V segment lost 2 bases, leaving 11 bases of the junction unmatched. The CDR3 spans 17 residues. CDR3 protein: CASSLTEGQGFLTEAFF. The CDR3 bases are TGTGCCAGCAGCTTAACGGAGGGACAGGGATTCCTCACTGAAGCTTTCTTT.

This clone has just a few counts. This chain uses TRBV14 with TRBJ2-1; the match to TRBD2 covers 11 bases. There are 15 residues in the CDR3. Trimming removed 1 base from V and 6 bases from J; junction bases left unmatched: 2. CDR1 is SGHDN, CDR2 FVKESK, per germline. CDR3 residues: CASSQGTSGRNEQFF. The CDR3 coding sequence is TGTGCCAGCAGCCAAGGGACTAGCGGGCGCAATGAGCAGTTCTTC.

V usage is TRBV7-8 and J usage is TRBJ1-1; D is unresolved. The V and J ends lost 1 base and 1 base respectively, with 13 bases between them. The CDR3 is 16 amino acids. Germline V lookup: CDR1 SGHVS, CDR2 FQNEAQ. The CDR3 protein is CASSLGAGGRNTEAFF. CDR3 in DNA: TGTGCCAGCAGCTTAGGAGCAGGAGGAAGGAACACTGAAGCTTTCTTT. Using reference TRBV7-8 and TRBJ1-1 for the parts outside the CDR3, the full variable domain is GAGVSQSPRYKVAKRGQDVALRCDPISGHVSLFWYQQALGQGPEFLTYFQNEAQLDKSGLPSDRFFAERPEGSVSTLKIQRTQQEDSAVYLCASSLGAGGRNTEAFFGQGTRLTVV.

This clone was picked up a small number of times. The V call is TRBV30, the J call TRBJ2-7; 10 bases map to TRBD2. After removal of 4 bases from V and 5 bases from J, the junction contained 8 bases not matched to a gene. CDR1 and CDR2 from the germline V gene are GTSNPN and SVGIG (reference sequence). The CDR3 runs to 14 residues. In DNA, the CDR3 is TGTGCCTGGACTAGCGGGAGTAGTATCCACGAGCAGTACTTC. This codes for CAWTSGSSIHEQYF.

This clone showed up just a few times. The J gene is TRBJ1-5, the V gene TRBV6-5; D ambiguous. Looked up from germline, CDR1 is MNHEY and CDR2 is SVGAGI. The V gene lost 6 bases and the J gene lost 2 bases, with 8 bases spanning the gap. The CDR3 sequence is 13 residues long. CDR3 nucleotides: TGTGCCAGCAGGTCGAGAGGCAATCAGCCCCAGCATTTT. Its translation is CASRSRGNQPQHF.

The chain links TRBV29-1 to TRBJ2-7; TRBD2 matches 10 bases. The CDR3 loop spans 14 amino acids. CDR1 is SQVTM, CDR2 ANQGSEA, per germline. The V and J ends lost 2 bases and 5 bases, in that order; junction bases with no gene match: 6. CDR3: CSVESSGSLNEQYF. As DNA, the CDR3 is TGCAGCGTTGAATCTAGCGGGAGTCTCAACGAGCAGTACTTC.